This T cell receptor (beta chain) was sequenced during a study of blood T cell repertoires in COVID-19. The CDR3 is 15 residues long. Assay used: immunoSEQ multiplex PCR; TCRdb lists only in-frame clones, some missing. Found here are about 210,000 clones, around 92% of them singletons; the top ten hold approximately 8%. Material: PBMCs or T cells enriched from blood (not recorded which). The chain employs TRBV21-1 and TRBJ2-1; the tabulated D call, TRBD1, remains unverified against the DNA. TRBV21-1 is listed as a pseudogene. This TCR came from a woman aged 18-35 years who had recovered from COVID-19. In DNA, the CDR3 is TGTGCCAGCAGCATGACAGGGGGCAAATGGAATGAGCAGTTCTTC. This gives the protein CASSMTGGKWNEQFF.